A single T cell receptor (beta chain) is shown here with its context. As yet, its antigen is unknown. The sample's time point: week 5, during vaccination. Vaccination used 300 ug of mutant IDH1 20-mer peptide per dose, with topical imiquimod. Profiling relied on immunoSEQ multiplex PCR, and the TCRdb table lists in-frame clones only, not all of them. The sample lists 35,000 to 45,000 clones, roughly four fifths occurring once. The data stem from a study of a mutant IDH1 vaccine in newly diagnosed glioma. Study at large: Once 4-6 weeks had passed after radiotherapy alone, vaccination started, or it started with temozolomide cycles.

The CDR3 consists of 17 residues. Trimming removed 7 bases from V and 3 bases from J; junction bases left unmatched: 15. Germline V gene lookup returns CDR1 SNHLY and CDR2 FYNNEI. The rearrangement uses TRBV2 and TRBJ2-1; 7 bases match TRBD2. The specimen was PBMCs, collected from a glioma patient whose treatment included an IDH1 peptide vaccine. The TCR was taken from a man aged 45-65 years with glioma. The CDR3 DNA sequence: TGTGCCAGCAAAATTGGTCAGACTAGCCTAAACTACAATGAGCAGTTCTTC. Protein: CASKIGQTSLNYNEQFF.